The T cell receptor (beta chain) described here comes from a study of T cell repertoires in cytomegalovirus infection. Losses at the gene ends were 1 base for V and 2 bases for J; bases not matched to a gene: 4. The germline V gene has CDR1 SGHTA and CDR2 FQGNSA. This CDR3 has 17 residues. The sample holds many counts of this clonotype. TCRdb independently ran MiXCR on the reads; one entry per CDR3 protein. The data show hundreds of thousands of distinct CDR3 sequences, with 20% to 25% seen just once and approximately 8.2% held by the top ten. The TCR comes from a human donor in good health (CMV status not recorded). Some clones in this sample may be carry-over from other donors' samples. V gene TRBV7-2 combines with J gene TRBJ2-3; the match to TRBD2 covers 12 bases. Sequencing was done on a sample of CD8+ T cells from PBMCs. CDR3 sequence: CASSLELAGGLTDTQYF. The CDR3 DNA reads TGTGCCAGCAGCTTAGAACTAGCGGGGGGACTCACAGATACGCAGTATTTT.